This T cell receptor (beta chain) is from a study of neoadjuvant anti-PD-1 for oral cavity cancer. At the level of the study: Around day 43, patients without progression received a fourth nivolumab dose before surgery.

Germline assignment: CDR1 KGHSH and CDR2 LQKENI. V was trimmed by 4 bases and J by 0 bases, leaving 17 bases between them. This CDR3 has 17 amino acids. Indicated time point: after neoadjuvant nivolumab, at surgical resection. Cohort: HPV-negative, locally advanced oral cavity squamous cell carcinoma patients. Measured with immunoSEQ multiplex PCR; TCRdb has only the in-frame clones, and not every one. Of 8,000 or so clones detected, approximately 66% appear once; the ten largest clones hold 2.5% to 3.5%. The receptor was isolated from a person between 35 and 79 years old with oral cavity squamous cell carcinoma. The starting material was PBMCs, obtained after nivolumab (anti-PD-1) treatment. The chain has TRBV18 and TRBJ2-3, with no clear D. The DNA for the CDR3 is TGTGCCAGCTCACGCCCGGACGGCAGATCTAGCACAGATACGCAGTATTTT. Amino acid sequence: CASSRPDGRSSTDTQYF.